The clone carrying this TCR beta chain was picked up one time. Its specificity is not known. This sample was taken from a study of identifying expanded T cells in peripheral blood. Regarding the study as a whole: Technical replicates showed roughly 1.2 changed clones; approximately two weeks 15 to 20; four weeks 19. Variance in clone template counts between approximately 2-week samples significantly increased with total template count across all healthy donors.

The CDR3 loop spans 14 amino acids. The V segment lost 6 bases and the J segment 4 bases; nucleotides outside the gene matches: 7. Germline V lookup: CDR1 SEHNR, CDR2 FQNEAQ (reference sequence). Collection occurred without any documented infections or immune events in donors. TCRdb's table, derived via immunoSEQ multiplex PCR, lists solely in-frame clones and lacks some. The table has approximately 79,000 clones, 75% to 90% seen once. The rearrangement uses TRBV7-9 and TRBJ2-3; 7 positions agree with TRBD2. The clonotype originates from a person aged 18-70 years in good health. The source material was blood. DNA of the CDR3: TGTGCCAGCAGGTCATCGGGAGGAGCAGATACGCAGTATTTT. Encoded protein: CASRSSGGADTQYF.